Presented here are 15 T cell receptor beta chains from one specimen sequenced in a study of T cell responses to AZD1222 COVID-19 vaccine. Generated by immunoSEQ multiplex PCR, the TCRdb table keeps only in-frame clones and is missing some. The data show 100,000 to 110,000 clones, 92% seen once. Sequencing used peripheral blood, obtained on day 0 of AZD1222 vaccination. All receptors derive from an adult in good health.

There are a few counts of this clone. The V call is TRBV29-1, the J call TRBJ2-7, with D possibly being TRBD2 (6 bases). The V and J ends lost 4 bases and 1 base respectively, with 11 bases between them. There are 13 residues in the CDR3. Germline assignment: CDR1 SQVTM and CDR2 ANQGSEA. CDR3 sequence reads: CSVGRGLSYEQYF. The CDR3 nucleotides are TGCAGCGTTGGTCGGGGGTTATCCTACGAGCAGTACTTC.

The CDR3 DNA sequence: TGTGCCAGCAGCTTACGCGGGAGGGCCGCAGATACGCAGTATTTT. It specifies CASSLRGRAADTQYF. The chain joins TRBV11-2 to TRBJ2-3; 9 positions agree with TRBD2. The CDR3 is 15 residues long. Germline CDR1 SGHAT, CDR2 FQNNGV. Trimming took 2 bases from V and 4 from J; bases not matched to a gene: 4.

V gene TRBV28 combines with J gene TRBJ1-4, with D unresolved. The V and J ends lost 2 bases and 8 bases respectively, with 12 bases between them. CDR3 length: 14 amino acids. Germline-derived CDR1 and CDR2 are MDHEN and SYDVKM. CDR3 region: CASSLPGMGEKLFF. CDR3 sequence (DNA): TGTGCCAGCAGTTTACCCGGGATGGGAGAAAAACTGTTTTTT.

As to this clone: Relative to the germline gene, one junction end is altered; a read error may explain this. CDR3 residues: CAHGTGGANAEAFF. DNA of the CDR3: TGTGCCCACGGGACAGGGGGGGCGAACGCTGAAGCTTTCTTT. The V gene is TRBV30, the J gene TRBJ1-1, with 11 bases aligning to TRBD1. Germline CDR1 reads GTSNPN; CDR2 reads SVGIG (reference sequence). The length of the CDR3 is 14 residues.

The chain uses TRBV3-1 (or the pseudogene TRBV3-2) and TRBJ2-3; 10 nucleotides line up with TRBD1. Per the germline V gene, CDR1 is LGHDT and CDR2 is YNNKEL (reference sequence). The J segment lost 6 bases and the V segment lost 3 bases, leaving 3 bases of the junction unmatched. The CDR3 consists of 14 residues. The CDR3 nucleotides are TGTGCCAGCAGCCACTCGGACAGGGGGGATACGCAGTATTTT. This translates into CASSHSDRGDTQYF.

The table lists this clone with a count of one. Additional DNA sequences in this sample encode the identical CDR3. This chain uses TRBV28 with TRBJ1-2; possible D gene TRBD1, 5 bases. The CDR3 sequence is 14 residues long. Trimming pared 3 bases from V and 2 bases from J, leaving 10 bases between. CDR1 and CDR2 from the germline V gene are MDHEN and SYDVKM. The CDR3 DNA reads TGTGCCAGCAGTTTGGGGGACTTAAACTATGGCTACACCTTC. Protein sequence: CASSLGDLNYGYTF.

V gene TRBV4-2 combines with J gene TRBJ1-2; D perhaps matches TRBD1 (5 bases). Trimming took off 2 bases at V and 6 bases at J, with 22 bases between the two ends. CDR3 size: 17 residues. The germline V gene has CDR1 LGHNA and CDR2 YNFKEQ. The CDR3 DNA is TGTGCCAGCAGCCAAACAGGCTTTGGGGTATTCGTGGATGGCTACACCTTC. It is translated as CASSQTGFGVFVDGYTF.

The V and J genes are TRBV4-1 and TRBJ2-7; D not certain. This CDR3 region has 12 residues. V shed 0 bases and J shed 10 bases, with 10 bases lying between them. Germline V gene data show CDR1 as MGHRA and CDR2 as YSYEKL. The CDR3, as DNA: TGCGCCAGCAGCCAAGATCTTCGGTCCCAGTACTTC. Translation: CASSQDLRSQYF.

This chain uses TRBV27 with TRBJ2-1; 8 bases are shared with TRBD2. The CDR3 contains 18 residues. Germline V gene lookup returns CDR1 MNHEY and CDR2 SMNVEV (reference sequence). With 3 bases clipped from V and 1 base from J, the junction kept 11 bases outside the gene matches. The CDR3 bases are TGTGCCAGCAGTTTGTTAGCGGGAAAGCGGTTTTCCTACAATGAGCAGTTCTTC. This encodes CASSLLAGKRFSYNEQFF.

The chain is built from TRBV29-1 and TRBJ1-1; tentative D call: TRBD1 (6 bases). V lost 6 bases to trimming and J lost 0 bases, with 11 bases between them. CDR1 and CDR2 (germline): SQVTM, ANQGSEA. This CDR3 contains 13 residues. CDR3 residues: CSVNRVMNTEAFF. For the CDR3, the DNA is TGCAGCGTGAACAGGGTCATGAACACTGAAGCTTTCTTT.

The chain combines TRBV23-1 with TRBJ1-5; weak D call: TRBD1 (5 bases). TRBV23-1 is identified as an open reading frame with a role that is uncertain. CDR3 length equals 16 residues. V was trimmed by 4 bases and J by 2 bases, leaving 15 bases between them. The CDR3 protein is CASSRGKSPRNQPQHF. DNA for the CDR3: TGCGCCAGCAGTCGGGGGAAGTCTCCGCGCAATCAGCCCCAGCATTTT.

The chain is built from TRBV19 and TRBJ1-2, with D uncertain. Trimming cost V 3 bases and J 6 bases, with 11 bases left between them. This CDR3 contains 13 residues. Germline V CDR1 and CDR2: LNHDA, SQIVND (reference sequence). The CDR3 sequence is CASSIGVADGYTF. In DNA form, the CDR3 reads TGTGCCAGTAGTATCGGGGTGGCGGATGGCTACACCTTC.

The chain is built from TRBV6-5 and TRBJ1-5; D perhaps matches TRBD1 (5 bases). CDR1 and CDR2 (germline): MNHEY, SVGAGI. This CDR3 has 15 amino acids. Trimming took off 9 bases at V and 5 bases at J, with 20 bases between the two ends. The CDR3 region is CASEREWTPDQPQHF. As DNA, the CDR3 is TGTGCCAGTGAGCGGGAGTGGACACCCGATCAGCCCCAGCATTTT.

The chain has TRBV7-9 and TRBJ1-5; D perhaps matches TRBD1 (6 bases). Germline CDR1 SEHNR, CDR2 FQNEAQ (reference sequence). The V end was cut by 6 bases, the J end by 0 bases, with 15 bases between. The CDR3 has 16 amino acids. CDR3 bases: TGTGCCAGCAGTCGCGAGTTGGACAGTAGCAATCAGCCCCAGCATTTT. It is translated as CASSRELDSSNQPQHF.

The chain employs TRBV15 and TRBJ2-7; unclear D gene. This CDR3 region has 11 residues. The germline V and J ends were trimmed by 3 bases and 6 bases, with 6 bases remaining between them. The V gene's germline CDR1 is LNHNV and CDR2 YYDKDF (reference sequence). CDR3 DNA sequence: TGTGCCACCAGCAGTGGCCGCGAGCAGTACTTC. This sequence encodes CATSSGREQYF.